A single sample gave rise to the 9 T cell receptor beta chains below, sequenced in a study of blood T cell repertoires in COVID-19. Sequencing used immunoSEQ multiplex PCR; TCRdb keeps in-frame clones, though not all of them. Of 250,000 to 350,000 clones listed, 92% are singletons. The specimen sequenced was PBMCs or T cells enriched from blood (not recorded which). The receptors shown here come from a woman aged 25 to 45 who had recovered from COVID-19.

This clone appeared once. The V gene is TRBV19, the J gene TRBJ2-1, with D hard to call. With 7 bases removed from V and 1 base from J, the gap between germline ends came to 14 bases. Germline-derived CDR1 and CDR2 are LNHDA and SQIVND (reference sequence). This CDR3 has 15 residues. The CDR3: CASTPERQSYNEQFF. The CDR3 coding sequence is TGTGCCAGTACCCCAGAACGACAATCCTACAATGAGCAGTTCTTC.

The V gene is TRBV14, the J gene TRBJ2-7, with D tentatively TRBD1 (6 bases). V was shortened by 3 bases and J by 5 bases, with 20 bases between the two germline ends. The CDR3 consists of 16 residues. CDR1 and CDR2 from the germline V gene are SGHDN and FVKESK. CDR3 region: CASSQAGVFPPNEQYF. CDR3 DNA sequence: TGTGCCAGCAGCCAGGCAGGGGTCTTCCCTCCGAACGAGCAGTACTTC.

DNA of the CDR3: TGTGCCAGCAGCCAAGGACAGGGTCAAAACTATGGCTACACCTTC. Translating gives CASSQGQGQNYGYTF. The rearrangement joins TRBV3-1 (or the pseudogene TRBV3-2) to TRBJ1-2; 7 nucleotides align to TRBD1. Looked up from germline, CDR1 is LGHDT and CDR2 is YNNKEL (reference sequence). V trimming: 1 base; J trimming: 2 bases; junction bases outside the gene matches: 4. The CDR3 totals 15 residues.

This chain uses TRBV6-1 with TRBJ2-3; 10 nucleotides align to TRBD2. Germline-derived CDR1 and CDR2 are MNHNS and SASEGT. The CDR3 is made up of 17 amino acids. The V and J ends lost 2 bases and 2 bases, in that order; junction bases with no gene match: 7. CDR3 bases: TGTGCCAGCAGTGAATCGGTAGCGGGGGGCACCACAGATACGCAGTATTTT. This gives the protein CASSESVAGGTTDTQYF.

This clone appeared once. The junction shows a germline mismatch at one end, possibly a read error. The chain links TRBV5-6 to TRBJ1-2, with D perhaps TRBD1 (6 bases). This CDR3 region has 13 residues. Per the germline V gene, CDR1 is SGHDT and CDR2 is YYEEEE. The CDR3, as DNA: TGTGCCAGCAGCTTGGTGGCAGGGGTCGGCTACATCTTC. Translation gives CASSLVAGVGYIF. Full variable domain (rest looked up from reference TRBV5-6 and TRBJ1-2): DAGVTQSPTHLIKTRGQQVTLRCSPKSGHDTVSWYQQALGQGPQFIFQYYEEEERQRGNFPDRFSGHQFPNYSSELNVNALLLGDSALYLCASSLVAGVGYIFGSGTRLTVV.

CDR3 nucleotides: TGTGCCAGCAGCCCGACAGGGCAAGCCTATGGCTACACCTTC. It specifies CASSPTGQAYGYTF. This chain links TRBV7-8 with TRBJ1-2; the match to TRBD1 covers 7 bases. The germline V gene encodes CDR1 SGHVS and CDR2 FQNEAQ. This CDR3 spans 14 amino acids. The ends lost 5 bases at V and 4 bases at J; junction bases unmatched: 7.

This clone was seen a single time. The chain combines TRBV24-1 with TRBJ2-5; 9 nucleotides agree with TRBD1. The CDR3 is 14 amino acids. CDR1 and CDR2 (germline): KGHDR, SFDVKD. The ends lost 6 bases at V and 4 bases at J; junction bases unmatched: 5. In DNA, the CDR3 is TGTGCCACCAGTACAGACAGGGGGGGAGAGACCCAGTACTTC. Translated, it gives CATSTDRGGETQYF.

V usage is TRBV29-1 and J usage is TRBJ1-2; D perhaps matches TRBD1 (5 bases). Germline V gene data show CDR1 as SQVTM and CDR2 as ANQGSEA. Trimming took 4 bases from V and 7 from J, leaving 16 bases between them. The CDR3 is 13 amino acids. CDR3 loop: CSVGRVQGGGYTF. DNA for the CDR3: TGCAGCGTTGGAAGGGTTCAGGGAGGTGGCTACACCTTC.

This chain connects TRBV10-3 to TRBJ1-5, with 7 bases matching TRBD1. This CDR3 region has 13 residues. V lost 10 bases, J lost 4 bases, and 7 bases stayed unmatched. Germline V gene sequence: CDR1 ENHRY, CDR2 SYGVKD. In DNA form, the CDR3 reads TGTGCCACCGCCGGACAGGAAAATCAGCCCCAGCATTTT. Amino acid sequence: CATAGQENQPQHF.